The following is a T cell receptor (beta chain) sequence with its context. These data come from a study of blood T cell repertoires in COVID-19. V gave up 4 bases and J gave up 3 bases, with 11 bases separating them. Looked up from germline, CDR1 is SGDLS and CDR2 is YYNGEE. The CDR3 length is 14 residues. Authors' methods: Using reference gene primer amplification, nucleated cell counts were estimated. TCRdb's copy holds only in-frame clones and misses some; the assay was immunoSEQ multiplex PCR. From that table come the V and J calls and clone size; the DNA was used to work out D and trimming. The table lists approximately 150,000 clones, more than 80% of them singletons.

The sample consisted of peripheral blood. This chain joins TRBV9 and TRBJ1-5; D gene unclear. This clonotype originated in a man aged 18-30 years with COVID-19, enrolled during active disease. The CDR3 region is CASSPTGNNQPQHF. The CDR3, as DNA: TGTGCCAGCAGCCCGACGGGGAACAATCAGCCCCAGCATTTT. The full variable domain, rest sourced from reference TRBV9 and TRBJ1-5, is DSGVTQTPKHLITATGQRVTLRCSPRSGDLSVYWYQQSLDQGLQFLIQYYNGEERAKGNILERFSAQQFPDLHSELNLSSLELGDSALYFCASSPTGNNQPQHFGDGTRLSIL.